The 25 T cell receptor beta chains below all came from one sample that was sequenced in a study of neurological immune-mediated disorders. TCRdb called the 5' RACE reads again in MiXCR, with one record for every CDR3 protein. This table holds about 62,000 distinct CDR3 sequences, under 5% found once. The sample comprised PBMCs. These receptors originate from a woman aged 45 to 65 with multiple sclerosis.

This clonotype has just a few counts. The V and J genes are TRBV20-1 and TRBJ2-3; D unresolved. Germline CDR1 is DFQATT and CDR2 is SNEGSKA (reference sequence). V lost 1 base, J lost 0 bases, and 5 bases lay in between. This CDR3 comprises 13 residues. CDR3 region: CSARVGSTDTQYF. The DNA for the CDR3 is TGCAGTGCTAGAGTCGGTAGCACAGATACGCAGTATTTT.

This clonotype was found many times. The CDR3 sequence: CASSQTSAGGELFF. In DNA, the CDR3 is TGTGCCAGCAGCCAGACTAGCGCAGGCGGGGAGCTGTTTTTT. The V call is TRBV13, the J call TRBJ2-2; 8 bases line up with TRBD2. V dropped 5 bases and J dropped 7; count of bases not matched to a gene: 6. The CDR3 covers 14 residues. The germline V gene has CDR1 PRHDT and CDR2 FYEKMQ (reference sequence). Combining the CDR3 with reference TRBV13 and TRBJ2-2 gives the whole variable domain AAGVIQSPRHLIKEKRETATLKCYPIPRHDTVYWYQQGPGQDPQFLISFYEKMQSDKGSIPDRFSAQQFSDYHSELNMSSLELGDSALYFCASSQTSAGGELFFGEGSRLTVL.

This clonotype was observed at least ten times. The chain is built from TRBV5-1 and TRBJ2-5; TRBD1 agrees at 8 bases. V shed 0 bases and J 4 bases; nucleotides not matched to a gene: 8. The germline V gene encodes CDR1 SGHRS and CDR2 YFSETQ. This CDR3 is 16 amino acids long. The CDR3 reads CASSLEAGGVGETQYF. The CDR3 DNA follows: TGCGCCAGCAGCTTGGAAGCAGGGGGCGTAGGAGAGACCCAGTACTTC.

This clonotype was observed many times. The V call is TRBV6-5, the J call TRBJ1-4; maybe TRBD1 (5 bases). This CDR3 comprises 15 residues. The germline V gene encodes CDR1 MNHEY and CDR2 SVGAGI. Trimming stripped 4 bases from V and 0 bases from J, with 9 bases between. For the CDR3, the DNA is TGTGCCAGCAGTTCCGGGACCTCAACTAATGAAAAACTGTTTTTT. Amino acids: CASSSGTSTNEKLFF.

This clonotype was counted between two and nine times. This chain links TRBV7-2 with TRBJ2-1; 7 bases agree with TRBD2. There are 16 residues in the CDR3. V shed 4 bases and J 3 bases; nucleotides not matched to a gene: 9. Germline CDR1 SGHTA, CDR2 FQGNSA. This CDR3 is CASSSTRGDHYNEQFF. The CDR3 region has the DNA TGTGCCAGCAGCTCCACCCGGGGGGACCACTACAATGAGCAGTTCTTC. The full variable domain, its missing parts supplied by reference TRBV7-2 and TRBJ2-1, is GAGVSQSPSNKVTEKGKDVELRCDPISGHTALYWYRQSLGQGLEFLIYFQGNSAPDKSGLPSDRFSAERTGGSVSTLTIQRTQQEDSAVYLCASSSTRGDHYNEQFFGPGTRLTVL.

There are many counts of this clonotype. The chain couples TRBV7-2 to TRBJ2-3; 8 nucleotides align to TRBD1. This CDR3 contains 14 residues. CDR1 and CDR2 (germline): SGHTA, FQGNSA. Trimming cost V 5 bases and J 5 bases; bases outside gene matches: 6. Here the CDR3 reads CASSRTGWGDTQYF. In nucleotides, the CDR3 is TGTGCCAGCAGCCGGACAGGGTGGGGAGATACGCAGTATTTT. The variable domain in full, with the rest retrieved from reference TRBV7-2 and TRBJ2-3, is GAGVSQSPSNKVTEKGKDVELRCDPISGHTALYWYRQSLGQGLEFLIYFQGNSAPDKSGLPSDRFSAERTGGSVSTLTIQRTQQEDSAVYLCASSRTGWGDTQYFGPGTRLTVL.

On this clonotype: The junction departs from germline at one end; a sequencing error may be responsible. This chain joins TRBV9 and TRBJ1-5; TRBD1 is a possible D gene (5 bases). The CDR3 totals 15 residues. The V gene's germline CDR1 is SGDLS and CDR2 YYNGEE. The CDR3 reads CASSVAGDSNQPQNF. The DNA of the CDR3 is TGTGCCAGCAGCGTAGCGGGGGATAGCAATCAGCCCCAGAATTTT.

This clonotype was counted ten times or more. J is TRBJ2-5 and V is TRBV7-6; tentative D call: TRBD2 (5 bases). Trimming took 2 bases from V and 0 from J, leaving 13 bases between them. CDR1 and CDR2 (germline): SGHVS, FNYEAQ. The CDR3 covers 16 residues. CDR3 loop: CASSLLGASNQETQYF. Written as DNA, the CDR3 is TGTGCCAGCAGCTTATTGGGAGCGTCCAACCAAGAGACCCAGTACTTC.

This clonotype appeared many times. The chain recombines TRBV5-6 with TRBJ2-4, with a tentative D call TRBD2 (6 bases). CDR1 SGHDT and CDR2 YYEEEE come from the germline V gene. The germline V and J ends were trimmed by 5 bases and 9 bases, with 21 bases remaining between them. The CDR3 loop spans 15 amino acids. As DNA, the CDR3 is TGTGCCAGCAGTTGGGTAGCGGCGACGCGGGGCATTCAGTACTTC. This translates into CASSWVAATRGIQYF. The full variable domain, in which reference TRBV5-6 and TRBJ2-4 provide the parts outside the CDR3, is DAGVTQSPTHLIKTRGQQVTLRCSPKSGHDTVSWYQQALGQGPQFIFQYYEEEERQRGNFPDRFSGHQFPNYSSELNVNALLLGDSALYLCASSWVAATRGIQYFGAGTRLSVL.

Ten or more counts support this clonotype. The chain is built from TRBV20-1 and TRBJ2-5, with 10 bases lining up with TRBD1. This CDR3 is 14 amino acids long. Trimming took 6 bases from V and 3 from J; bases not matched to a gene: 7. Germline CDR1 DFQATT, CDR2 SNEGSKA (reference sequence). CDR3 loop: CSAEDRGHEETQYF. CDR3 DNA sequence: TGCAGTGCCGAAGACAGGGGGCATGAAGAGACCCAGTACTTC.

Ten or more counts support this clonotype. The V and J genes are TRBV20-1 and TRBJ2-2; 7 bases align to TRBD1. The CDR3 has 14 residues. V gave up 6 bases and J gave up 3 bases; unmatched junction bases: 7. CDR1 DFQATT and CDR2 SNEGSKA come from the germline V gene (reference sequence). CDR3 loop: CSAMTGRYTGELFF. In DNA form, the CDR3 reads TGCAGTGCCATGACAGGGAGATACACCGGGGAGCTGTTTTTT.

This clonotype has ten or more counts. The chain joins TRBV3-1 to TRBJ1-2; a weak D match, TRBD1 (5 bases). This CDR3 is 14 amino acids long. Germline V gene lookup returns CDR1 LGHDT and CDR2 YNNKEL (reference sequence). The germline V and J ends were trimmed by 3 bases and 6 bases, with 14 bases remaining between them. This CDR3 is CASSHRDFVDGYTF. In DNA, the CDR3 is TGTGCCAGCAGCCACCGGGACTTCGTCGATGGCTACACCTTC. The entire variable domain, with the rest obtained from reference TRBV3-1 and TRBJ1-2, is as follows: DTAVSQTPKYLVTQMGNDKSIKCEQNLGHDTMYWYKQDSKKFLKIMFSYNNKELIINETVPNRFSPKSPDKAHLNLHINSLELGDSAVYFCASSHRDFVDGYTFGSGTRLTVV.

The CDR3 spells CASSPQSGYNEQFF. In DNA form, the CDR3 reads TGCGCCAGCAGCCCCCAGTCGGGCTACAATGAGCAGTTCTTC. This rearrangement joins TRBV4-3 to TRBJ2-1; D call uncertain. The CDR3 is 14 residues long. CDR1 is LGHNA, CDR2 YSLEER, per germline. Trimming left V 4 bases short and J 3 bases short, with 10 bases between.

The sample holds many counts of this clonotype. The chain links TRBV11-2 to TRBJ2-3; 8 bases are a match to TRBD1. Trimming at V came to 0 bases and at J to 11 bases, leaving 16 bases not matched to a gene. The CDR3 has 17 amino acids. Germline-derived CDR1 and CDR2 are SGHAT and FQNNGV. This chain's CDR3 is CASSLEWGQASFYRQYF. CDR3 in DNA: TGTGCCAGCAGCTTAGAATGGGGACAGGCCTCTTTCTATAGGCAGTATTTT. Full variable domain (outside the CDR3, taken from reference TRBV11-2 and TRBJ2-3): EAGVAQSPRYKIIEKRQSVAFWCNPISGHATLYWYQQILGQGPKLLIQFQNNGVVDDSQLPKDRFSAERLKGVDSTLKIQPAKLEDSAVYLCASSLEWGQASFYRQYFGPGTRLTVL.

This clonotype was recorded at least ten times. The chain has TRBV5-5 and TRBJ2-3; possibly TRBD1 for D (6 bases). The CDR3 is 15 amino acids. Germline CDR1 is SGHKS and CDR2 is YYEKEE (reference sequence). V dropped 4 bases and J dropped 4 bases, with 16 bases sitting between them. The CDR3 loop is CASSLMGAGADTQYF. CDR3 DNA sequence: TGTGCCAGCAGCCTCATGGGGGCCGGGGCAGATACGCAGTATTTT.

This clonotype has at least ten counts. This chain connects TRBV12-3 or TRBV12-4 to TRBJ2-1; D perhaps matches TRBD1 (6 bases). V dropped 7 bases and J dropped 6 bases, with 16 bases sitting between them. This CDR3 is 14 amino acids long. CDR3 in amino acids: CASTYREAINEQFF. The CDR3 coding sequence is TGTGCCAGCACGTACAGGGAAGCGATCAATGAGCAGTTCTTC.

This clonotype appeared a few times. An end of the junction does not agree with germline; a read error may underlie this. CDR3 in amino acids: CASSLVGTSSSGAKVLTF. CDR3 in DNA: TGTGCCAGCAGTTTAGTCGGGACATCTTCCTCTGGGGCCAAAGTCCTGACTTTC. The chain is built from TRBV28 and TRBJ2-6; the D gene is possibly TRBD1 (6 bases). Per the germline V gene, CDR1 is MDHEN and CDR2 is SYDVKM. CDR3 length equals 18 residues.

This clonotype was detected ten times or more. This chain connects TRBV12-3 or TRBV12-4 to TRBJ2-1; D may correspond to TRBD1 or TRBD2 (6 bases each). The V end was cut by 6 bases, the J end by 6 bases, with 21 bases between. This CDR3 spans 16 amino acids. The CDR3, as DNA: TGTGCCAGCAGCGGGGGCCTTACGGACCCCGGCAATGAGCAGTTCTTC. Amino acid sequence: CASSGGLTDPGNEQFF.

This clonotype was seen repeatedly, ten times or more. The rearrangement joins TRBV7-2 to TRBJ2-5; D is unresolved. The CDR3 runs to 14 residues. Trimming removed 1 base from V and 5 bases from J, with 11 bases in between. Germline V gives CDR1 SGHTA, CDR2 FQGNSA. CDR3 nucleotide sequence: TGTGCCAGCAGCTTAGAACGTGGTAGGGAGACCCAGTACTTC. Translating it yields CASSLERGRETQYF.

In its sample, this clonotype was seen a few times. A much more abundant neighbour one base away suggests this may be a read error. The CDR3 DNA is TGTGCCAGCAGTTTGGGGGAAGGGGCCAACGTCCTGACTTTC. This codes for CASSLGEGANVLTF. The V call is TRBV6-6, the J call TRBJ2-6; D may match TRBD1 or TRBD2 (5 bases each). Between the trimmed V and J ends, which lost 4 bases and 4 bases, there was a span of 8 bases. Germline V gives CDR1 MNHNY, CDR2 SVGAGI (reference sequence). The CDR3 contains 14 residues.

A word on this clonotype: A much larger clone sits a single nucleotide away, making a read error possible. The genes are TRBV11-2 and TRBJ1-1; D is unresolved. CDR1 and CDR2 (germline): SGHAT, FQNNGV. V lost 7 bases to trimming and J lost 7 bases, with 7 bases between them. The CDR3 totals 10 residues. The CDR3 coding sequence is TGTGCCAGCATCAACCTTGAAGCTTTCTTT. It specifies CASINLEAFF.

This chain joins TRBV7-2 and TRBJ2-3; 11 positions match TRBD2. Looked up from germline, CDR1 is SGHTA and CDR2 is FQGNSA. V trimming: 0 bases; J trimming: 11 bases; junction bases outside the gene matches: 1. The CDR3 spans 13 residues. The CDR3 nucleotides read TGTGCCAGCAGCTTAGCGCTAGCGGGGGGGCAGTATTTT. Protein product: CASSLALAGGQYF.

This clonotype was seen many times. The chain carries TRBV6-5 and TRBJ2-7; 7 positions match TRBD1. This CDR3 contains 13 residues. J lost 6 bases, V lost 2 bases, and 4 bases had no gene match. The germline gives CDR1 MNHEY, CDR2 SVGAGI. CDR3 nucleotide sequence: TGTGCCAGCAGTTACGCCCGGGACAGCGAGCAGTACGTC. This encodes CASSYARDSEQYV.

This clonotype occurred many times. The rearrangement joins TRBV7-9 to TRBJ2-6; D is perhaps TRBD2 (6 bases). This CDR3 spans 16 amino acids. Germline CDR1 and CDR2: SEHNR and FQNEAQ (reference sequence). Trimming pared 8 bases from V and 3 bases from J, leaving 17 bases between. Here the CDR3 reads CASQGLAVDGANVLTF. The CDR3 coding sequence is TGTGCCAGCCAGGGACTCGCGGTCGATGGGGCCAACGTCCTGACTTTC.

This clonotype was counted many times. V gene TRBV20-1 combines with J gene TRBJ2-5; 7 positions agree with TRBD1. This CDR3 region has 14 residues. Germline V gene lookup returns CDR1 DFQATT and CDR2 SNEGSKA (reference sequence). Losses at the gene ends were 1 base for V and 6 bases for J; bases not matched to a gene: 8. The CDR3 bases are TGCAGTGCTAGAGCAACAGGGGAGAGAAAGACCCAGTACTTC. Residues: CSARATGERKTQYF.